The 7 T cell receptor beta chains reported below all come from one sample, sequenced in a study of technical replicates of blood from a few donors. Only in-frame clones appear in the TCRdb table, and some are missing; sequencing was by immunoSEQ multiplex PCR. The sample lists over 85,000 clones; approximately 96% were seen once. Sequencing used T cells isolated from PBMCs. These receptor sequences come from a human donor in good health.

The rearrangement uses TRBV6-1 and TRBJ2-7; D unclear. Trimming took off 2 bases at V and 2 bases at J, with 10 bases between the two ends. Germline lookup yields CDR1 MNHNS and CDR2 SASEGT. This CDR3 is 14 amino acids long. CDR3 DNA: TGTGCCAGCAGTGAAATTGGAAGCGCCTACGAGCAGTACTTC. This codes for CASSEIGSAYEQYF.

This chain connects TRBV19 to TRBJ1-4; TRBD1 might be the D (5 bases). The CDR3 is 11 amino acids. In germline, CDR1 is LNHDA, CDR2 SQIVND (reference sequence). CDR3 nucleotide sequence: TGTGCTACAGGAGTTGATGAAAAACTGTTTTTT. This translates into CATGVDEKLFF.

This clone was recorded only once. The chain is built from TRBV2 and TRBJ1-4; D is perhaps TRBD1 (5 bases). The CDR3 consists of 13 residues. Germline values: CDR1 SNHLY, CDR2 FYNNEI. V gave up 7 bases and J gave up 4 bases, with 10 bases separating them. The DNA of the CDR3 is TGTGCCAGCACGACAGAGGTTAATGAAAAACTGTTTTTT. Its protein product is CASTTEVNEKLFF.

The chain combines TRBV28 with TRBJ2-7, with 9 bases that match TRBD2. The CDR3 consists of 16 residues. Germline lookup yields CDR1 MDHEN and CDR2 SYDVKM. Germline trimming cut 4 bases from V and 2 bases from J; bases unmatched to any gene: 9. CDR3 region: CASSSPGSSGAYEQYF. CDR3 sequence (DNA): TGTGCCAGCAGTTCCCCAGGTTCTAGCGGGGCCTACGAGCAGTACTTC.

CDR3 loop: CSVVGAGELFF. CDR3 in DNA: TGCAGCGTTGTAGGGGCCGGGGAGCTGTTTTTT. V usage is TRBV29-1 and J usage is TRBJ2-2; possibly TRBD1 for D (5 bases). The germline V and J ends were trimmed by 4 bases and 6 bases, with 6 bases remaining between them. The CDR3 totals 11 residues. In germline, CDR1 is SQVTM, CDR2 ANQGSEA.

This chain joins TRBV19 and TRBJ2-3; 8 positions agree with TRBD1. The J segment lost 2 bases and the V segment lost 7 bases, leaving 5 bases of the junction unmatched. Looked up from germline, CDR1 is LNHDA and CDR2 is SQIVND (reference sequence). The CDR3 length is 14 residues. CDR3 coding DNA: TGTGCCAGTACTATGACAGGGGACACAGATACGCAGTATTTT. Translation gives CASTMTGDTDTQYF.

The CDR3 bases are TGTGCCAGCAGTTTTCTTCTATTCGCTAACTATGGCTACACCTTC. This sequence encodes CASSFLLFANYGYTF. V is TRBV5-4 and J is TRBJ1-2; no definite D call. The CDR3 is 15 residues long. V was cut by 5 bases and J by 0 bases, with 14 bases left in between. Germline CDR1 SGHNT, CDR2 YYREEE (reference sequence).